This is a list of T cell receptor beta chains from one sample in a study of OX40 agonist ivuxolimab in advanced cancers. The method was immunoSEQ multiplex PCR; TCRdb's version includes in-frame clones alone and lacks a portion of them. The table includes approximately 61,000 clones, about 85% detected once. The sequencing here drew on CD4+ or CD8+ T cells sorted from blood, taken in a trial of the OX40 agonist ivuxolimab. The receptor source for this set is an adult with an advanced solid tumor such as melanoma, head and neck, liver or kidney cancer. Each CDR3 is given with its conserved first and last residue. The D gene is left open where the match is weak. Clone size appears in some rows only: once, few, many, or a class for an expanded clone.

j_call clone_size cdr3_length d_call v_call cdr3_nt cdr3_aa
TRBJ1-2 - 13 TRBD1 TRBV5-4 TGTGCCAGCAGCTTACAGGGGAACTATGGCTACACCTTC CASSLQGNYGYTF
TRBJ1-3 - 16 TRBD1 TRBV18 TGTGCCAGCTCACCTCCGGCAGGGGGCGTTGGAAACACCATATATTTT CASSPPAGGVGNTIYF
TRBJ2-4 - 13 - TRBV21-1 TGTGCCAGCAGCACAGGGGGCCTCAACATTCAGTACTTC CASSTGGLNIQYF
TRBJ1-2 - 15 - TRBV6-5 TGTGCCAGCAGGGAACCCCGGGGGACCAACTATGGCTACACCTTC CASREPRGTNYGYTF
TRBJ2-4 once 17 TRBD2 TRBV2 TGTGCCAGCAGTGCCAGGGTAGCGGGGGGGCCTAGAAACATTCAGTACTTC CASSARVAGGPRNIQYF
TRBJ2-7 - 15 TRBD1 TRBV7-9 TGTGCCAGCAGCTTAGCCTCCGGGACAGGGTACGAGCAGTACTTC CASSLASGTGYEQYF
TRBJ2-1 - 16 TRBD1 TRBV4-1 TGCGCCAGCAGCCCATCCGGGACAGGGGTATACAATGAGCAGTTCTTC CASSPSGTGVYNEQFF
TRBJ2-5 - 16 TRBD1 TRBV5-6 TGTGCCAGCAGCCCCTTGGGACAGGATCTCCAAGAGACCCAGTACTTC CASSPLGQDLQETQYF
TRBJ1-5 - 14 - TRBV4-3 TGCGCCAGCAGCCAAGAAACTGGGAATCAGCCCCAGCATTTT CASSQETGNQPQHF
TRBJ2-5 - 13 - TRBV5-1 TGCGCCAGCAGCTTCGCAGGGGCAGAGACCCAGTACTTC CASSFAGAETQYF
TRBJ1-1 - 14 - TRBV10-3 TGTGCCATCAGTTCCGGGACATCGAACACTGAAGCTTTCTTT CAISSGTSNTEAFF
TRBJ1-2 - 14 - TRBV7-9 TGTGCCAGCAGCCAACAGGGAGGGCACTATGGCTACACCTTC CASSQQGGHYGYTF
TRBJ1-2 - 13 TRBD1 TRBV2 TGTGCCAGCAGTGACAGGGGGCTCTATGGCTACACCTTC CASSDRGLYGYTF
TRBJ2-1 - 15 TRBD1 TRBV12-5 TGTGCTAGTGGACGAGGGGGCAGCTCCTACAATGAGCAGTTCTTC CASGRGGSSYNEQFF
TRBJ2-1 - 15 TRBD1 TRBV10-2 TGCGCCAGCAGTCTTAGCGGACAGGGCTACAATGAGCAGTTCTTC CASSLSGQGYNEQFF
TRBJ2-2 - 13 - TRBV9 TGTGCCAGCAGCGTAGTAGGCACCGGGGAGCTGTTTTTT CASSVVGTGELFF
TRBJ2-5 - 14 TRBD2 TRBV7-2 TGTGCCAGCAGCTTAGTTGGCGGGGGGGAGACCCAGTACTTC CASSLVGGGETQYF
TRBJ2-5 - 13 - TRBV5-6 TGTGCCAGCAGCTGGGGAGGCGAGATCACCCAGTACTTC CASSWGGEITQYF
TRBJ1-5 - 15 TRBD1 TRBV15 TGTGCCACCGGTACAAGACAGGGCGGCAATCAGCCCCAGCATTTT CATGTRQGGNQPQHF
TRBJ1-5 - 14 - TRBV7-4 TGTGCCAGCAGCTTAGGTCCACGTAATCAGCCCCAGCATTTT CASSLGPRNQPQHF
TRBJ1-1 - 14 - TRBV27 TGTGCCAGCAGTTTTAACAGGAAGAACACTGAAGCTTTCTTT CASSFNRKNTEAFF
TRBJ1-1 - 13 - TRBV6-5 TGTGCCAGCAGTTACTCTTCGAACACTGAAGCTTTCTTT CASSYSSNTEAFF
TRBJ2-6 - 19 TRBD1 TRBV18 TGTGCCAGCTCACCCGAGGGACAGGGAGTAGGTTCTGGGGCCAACGTCCTGACTTTC CASSPEGQGVGSGANVLTF
TRBJ2-5 - 14 - TRBV19 TGTGCCAGTAGTATAAGGAACCGCCAAGAGACCCAGTACTTC CASSIRNRQETQYF
TRBJ2-3 - 15 TRBD2 TRBV2 TGTGCCAGCAGTGGAGCCAGCGGGGGGTGGGATACGCAGTATTTT CASSGASGGWDTQYF
TRBJ1-2 - 14 - TRBV19 TGTGCCAGTAGTATACCACCGACGGATTATGGCTACACCTTC CASSIPPTDYGYTF
TRBJ2-3 - 18 TRBD2 TRBV11-2 TGTGCCAGCAGCTTAGTGACTAGCGGCCCCCCACCCACAGATACGCAGTATTTT CASSLVTSGPPPTDTQYF
TRBJ2-1 - 16 - TRBV5-4 TGTGCCAGCAGCTTAGAACAACTAGCTCTGGGCAATGAGCAGTTCTTC CASSLEQLALGNEQFF
TRBJ1-2 few 13 - TRBV5-4 TGTGCCAGCAGCTTGGAGGTCGACTATGGCTACACCTTC CASSLEVDYGYTF
TRBJ1-5 - 14 - TRBV6-5 TGTGCCAGCAGTTACTCTGGGGAGGGAAGGCCCCAGCATTTT CASSYSGEGRPQHF
TRBJ1-1 - 10 - TRBV29-1 TGCAGCGCGAGTCACGCTGAAGCTTTCTTT CSASHAEAFF
TRBJ2-7 - 13 - TRBV7-2 TGTGCCAGCAGAGAGACGGGGACCTACGAGCAGTACTTC CASRETGTYEQYF
TRBJ2-5 - 14 - TRBV27 TGTGCCAGCAGCGTCCAGGGTTTTCAAGAGACCCAGTACTTC CASSVQGFQETQYF
TRBJ1-2 once 15 TRBD1 TRBV4-3 TGCGCCAGCAGCCAAGAGACAGGGGGAGGCTATGGCTACACCTTC CASSQETGGGYGYTF
TRBJ2-7 - 13 - TRBV29-1 TGCAGCGTTGGGAGGACCAGCTCCTACGAGCAGTACTTC CSVGRTSSYEQYF
TRBJ1-5 - 14 - TRBV19 TGTGCCAGTATGGGAGGGGGGGTTTATCAGCCCCAGCATTTT CASMGGGVYQPQHF
TRBJ2-1 - 14 TRBD1 TRBV19 TGTGCCAGTAGTAAGGGGGCTGTGGGGAATGAGCAGTTCTTC CASSKGAVGNEQFF
TRBJ2-7 - 14 - TRBV7-9 TGTGCCAGCACCCTTACGGACAGTCGGAACGAGCAGTACTTC CASTLTDSRNEQYF
TRBJ1-1 - 14 - TRBV6-5 TGTGCCAGCAGTTACTCCTACATGAACACTGAAGCTTTCTTT CASSYSYMNTEAFF
TRBJ1-2 - 14 - TRBV12-5 TGTGCTAGTGGTTTGGTTGGGGGGGGCTATGGCTACACCTTC CASGLVGGGYGYTF
TRBJ1-4 - 15 TRBD1 TRBV19 TGTGCCAGTAGAATCCCGGGACAGGGGAATGAAAAACTGTTTTTT CASRIPGQGNEKLFF
TRBJ1-5 - 14 - TRBV29-1 TGCAGCGCCACCGGAGACAGTAGCAATCAGCCCCAGCATTTT CSATGDSSNQPQHF